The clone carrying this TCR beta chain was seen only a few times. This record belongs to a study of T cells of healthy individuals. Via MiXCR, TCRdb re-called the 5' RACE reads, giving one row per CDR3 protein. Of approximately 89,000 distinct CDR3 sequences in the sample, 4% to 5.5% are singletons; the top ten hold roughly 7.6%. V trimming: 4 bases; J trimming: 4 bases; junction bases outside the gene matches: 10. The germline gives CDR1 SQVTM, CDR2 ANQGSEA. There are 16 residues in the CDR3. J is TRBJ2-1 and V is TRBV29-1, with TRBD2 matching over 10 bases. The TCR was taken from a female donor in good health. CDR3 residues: CSVVGTSDKSYNEQFF. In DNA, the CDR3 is TGCAGCGTTGTGGGGACTAGCGACAAAAGTTACAATGAGCAGTTCTTC.